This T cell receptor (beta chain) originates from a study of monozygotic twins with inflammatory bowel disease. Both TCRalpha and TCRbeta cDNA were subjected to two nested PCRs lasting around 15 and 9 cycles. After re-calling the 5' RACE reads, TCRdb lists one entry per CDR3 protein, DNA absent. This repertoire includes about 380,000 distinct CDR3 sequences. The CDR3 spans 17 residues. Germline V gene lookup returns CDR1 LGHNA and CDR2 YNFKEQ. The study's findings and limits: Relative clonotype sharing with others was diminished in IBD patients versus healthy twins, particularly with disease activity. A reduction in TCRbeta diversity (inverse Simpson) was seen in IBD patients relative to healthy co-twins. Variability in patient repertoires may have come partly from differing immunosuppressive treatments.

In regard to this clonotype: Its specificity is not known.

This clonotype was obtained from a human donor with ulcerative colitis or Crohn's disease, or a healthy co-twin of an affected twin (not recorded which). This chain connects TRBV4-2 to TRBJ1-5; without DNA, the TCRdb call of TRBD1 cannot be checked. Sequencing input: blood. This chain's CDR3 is CASSQDGQGGYNQPQHF.